Listed here is a single T cell receptor (beta chain). Its antigen is currently unknown. The data are from a study of shared clonotypes between healthy human individuals. On the study more broadly: A couple of women and a few men aged 18 to 49 served as donors. Each donor's CD4 naive and CD4 memory cells filled three plates apiece, CD8 naive two, and CD8 memory one.

The method was immunoSEQ multiplex PCR; TCRdb's version includes in-frame clones alone and lacks a portion of them. The sample carries about 340,000 clones, 73% recorded once. Germline CDR1 SGDLS, CDR2 YYNGEE. V lost 0 bases and J lost 6, with 7 bases in between. This CDR3 contains 13 residues. General study points: Generation probabilities were higher for clonotypes shared across all four sorted-subset donors than for unshared ones.

The V and J genes are TRBV9 and TRBJ1-5; D is perhaps TRBD1 (6 bases). The source material was memory CD4+ T cells sorted from blood. As to subset: CD45RA-negative fraction. This TCR derives from a man aged 25-45 years in good health. CDR3 sequence reads: CASSVAGVQPQHF. Written as DNA, the CDR3 is TGTGCCAGCAGCGTAGCAGGGGTTCAGCCCCAGCATTTT.